This passage covers 19 T cell receptor beta chains from one sample sequenced in a study of blood T cells in healthy people across ages. A sample-barcoded 5' primer and a J-beta primer mix were used in a second PCR of about 6 to 11 cycles. TCRdb itself ran the 5' RACE reads through MiXCR, one entry per CDR3 protein. The sample has some 790,000 distinct CDR3 sequences, roughly 26% seen once. Sample: blood. The receptors come from a woman aged 80 or over in good health.

This chain uses TRBV6-5 with TRBJ2-5; no reliable D call. Germline V gene data show CDR1 as MNHEY and CDR2 as SVGAGI. The length of the CDR3 is 11 residues. V lost 7 bases and J 11 bases, leaving 14 bases between the germline ends. CDR3 sequence (DNA): TGTGCCAGCACCCCCGGATCGGTGCAGTACTTC. It is translated as CASTPGSVQYF.

The genes are TRBV3-1 and TRBJ1-6; D is ambiguous. Germline CDR1 reads LGHDT; CDR2 reads YNNKEL (reference sequence). V lost 1 base to trimming and J lost 9 bases, with 10 bases between them. CDR3 size: 14 residues. Written as DNA, the CDR3 is TGTGCCAGCAGCCAAGCCCCCGTGGGTTCACCCCTCCACTTT. Protein: CASSQAPVGSPLHF. The full variable domain, its missing parts supplied by reference TRBV3-1 and TRBJ1-6, is DTAVSQTPKYLVTQMGNDKSIKCEQNLGHDTMYWYKQDSKKFLKIMFSYNNKELIINETVPNRFSPKSPDKAHLNLHINSLELGDSAVYFCASSQAPVGSPLHFGNGTRLTVT.

In regard to this clonotype: This may be a read error, as it is one base from a much larger clone. The CDR3 DNA sequence: TGTCCCAGCAGACCGAAGGGCCACGTCGCAGATACGCAGTATTTT. Translating it yields CPSRPKGHVADTQYF. The chain uses TRBV5-6 and TRBJ2-3; unclear D gene. This CDR3 spans 15 amino acids. Germline CDR1 is SGHDT and CDR2 is YYEEEE.

In this sample, this clonotype turned up a few times. CDR3 DNA: TGTGCCAGCAGTTACCCGGGACAGGGAAGGTTCTTC. It encodes CASSYPGQGRFF. V and J are TRBV12-3 or TRBV12-4 and TRBJ2-1, with 9 bases matching TRBD1. The trim removed 4 bases at V and 15 bases at J, leaving 7 bases unmatched. CDR3 length: 12 residues.

This clonotype was detected only a few times. The rearrangement joins TRBV6-1 to TRBJ2-3; 9 bases match TRBD2. V shed 3 bases and J 1 base; nucleotides not matched to a gene: 5. The CDR3 is made up of 16 amino acids. In germline, CDR1 is MNHNS, CDR2 SASEGT. In DNA, the CDR3 is TGTGCCAGCAGTGAGTTTGTAGCGGGGGGCACAGATACGCAGTATTTT. Translating it yields CASSEFVAGGTDTQYF.

With respect to this clonotype: A much larger clone sits a single nucleotide away, making a read error possible. The genes are TRBV20-1 and TRBJ2-5, with TRBD1 matching over 9 bases. The J call may be faulty, since TRBJ2-1 better matches the DNA end. Germline values: CDR1 DFQATT, CDR2 SNEGSKA (reference sequence). The CDR3 contains 13 residues. For the CDR3, the DNA is TGCAGTGCTGGGACAGGGATCCAAGAGACCCAGTTCTTC. This translates into CSAGTGIQETQFF.

This clonotype was counted many times. CDR3 region: CTGSQAFF. The CDR3 DNA sequence: TGCACCGGCAGCCAAGCTTTCTTT. The chain is built from TRBV29-1 and TRBJ1-1; the D is unclear. In germline, CDR1 is SQVTM, CDR2 ANQGSEA. The CDR3 totals 8 residues.

The table lists this clonotype with many counts. The chain is built from TRBV12-3 or TRBV12-4 and TRBJ2-5; unclear D gene. V was trimmed by 3 bases and J by 1 base, leaving 6 bases between them. The CDR3 is 13 amino acids. CDR3 protein: CASSLNTQETQYF. CDR3 bases: TGTGCCAGCAGTTTGAACACCCAAGAGACCCAGTACTTC.

Concerning this clonotype itself: A much larger clone lies one base from this, so it may be a read error. The gene calls are TRBV9 and TRBJ2-7; D ambiguous. CDR1 is SGDLS, CDR2 YYNGEE, per germline. Trimming took off 3 bases at V and 7 bases at J, with 11 bases between the two ends. The CDR3 covers 12 residues. The CDR3 DNA sequence: TGTGCCAGCAGCGGAGTAGGAGATGAGCAGTACTTC. Its protein is CASSGVGDEQYF.

This clonotype was seen more than once but under ten times. A much larger clonotype is one base distant, so this may be a read error. The chain is built from TRBV5-1 and TRBJ1-6, with D unresolved. The CDR3 runs 15 residues. Per germline, CDR1 SGHRS and CDR2 YFSETQ. This CDR3 reads CACSPSTLRNSPLHF. CDR3 DNA: TGCGCCTGCAGCCCCTCGACCCTAAGGAATTCACCCCTCCACTTT.

This clonotype was detected a few times. The chain links TRBV6-1 to TRBJ1-6; 9 nucleotides line up with TRBD1. Trimming removed 6 bases from V and 9 bases from J; junction bases left unmatched: 9. Germline values: CDR1 MNHNS, CDR2 SASEGT. The CDR3 length is 15 residues. CDR3 in amino acids: CASSKTGGGSSPLHF. The CDR3 DNA is TGTGCCAGCAGCAAGACAGGGGGTGGAAGTTCACCCCTCCACTTT.

This clonotype was seen at least ten times. The chain is built from TRBV20-1 and TRBJ2-6, with D maybe TRBD1 (6 bases). The germline V gene encodes CDR1 DFQATT and CDR2 SNEGSKA (reference sequence). The CDR3 consists of 15 residues. Trimming cost V 6 bases and J 1 base, with 13 bases left between them. CDR3 protein: CSAPGQTSGANVLTF. As DNA, the CDR3 is TGCAGTGCACCCGGACAGACTTCTGGGGCCAACGTCCTGACTTTC.

This clonotype has a count of ten or more. CDR3 amino acids: CASSSPTGLETQYF. The CDR3 nucleotides are TGTGCCAGCAGCTCCCCAACAGGGTTAGAGACCCAGTACTTC. The chain is built from TRBV5-4 and TRBJ2-5; D may be TRBD1 (6 bases). V was trimmed by 3 bases and J by 4 bases, leaving 13 bases between them. Per the germline V gene, CDR1 is SGHNT and CDR2 is YYREEE (reference sequence). The CDR3 runs 14 residues.

There are many counts of this clonotype. The chain recombines TRBV20-1 with TRBJ2-4; TRBD1 or TRBD2 may be the D gene (6 bases each). V was pared by 5 bases and J by 0 bases, with 17 bases between. CDR1 and CDR2 from the germline V gene are DFQATT and SNEGSKA (reference sequence). The CDR3 sequence is 16 residues long. This chain's CDR3 is CSADKGGTLAKNIQYF. CDR3 in DNA: TGCAGTGCTGACAAGGGGGGCACTCTAGCCAAAAACATTCAGTACTTC.

This clonotype was seen ten or more times. CDR3 sequence: CASRAGTGGYNEQFF. CDR3 in DNA: TGCGCCAGCAGGGCCGGGACAGGGGGTTACAATGAGCAGTTCTTC. The rearrangement joins TRBV5-1 to TRBJ2-1, with 11 bases lining up with TRBD1. Germline V gene sequence: CDR1 SGHRS, CDR2 YFSETQ. This CDR3 is 15 amino acids long. The junction had 5 bases not matched to a gene; V was cut back by 5 bases and J by 4 bases. Supplemented by reference TRBV5-1 and TRBJ2-1, the full variable domain reads KAGVTQTPRYLIKTRGQQVTLSCSPISGHRSVSWYQQTPGQGLQFLFEYFSETQRNKGNFPGRFSGRQFSNSRSEMNVSTLELGDSALYLCASRAGTGGYNEQFFGPGTRLTVL.

Comments on this clonotype: Since a much larger clone is just one base distant, this may be a read error. V and J are TRBV28 and TRBJ2-3, with TRBD1 matching over 12 bases. The germline CDR1 and CDR2 sequences are MDHEN and SYDVKM. This CDR3 comprises 17 residues. The CDR3 coding sequence is TGTTCCAGCAGTTTAGCGGGACAGGGGGCGCAATCAGATACGCAGTATTTT. Translated, it gives CSSSLAGQGAQSDTQYF.

This clonotype was recorded a few times. The chain has TRBV2 and TRBJ2-4, with D possibly TRBD1 on 7 matching bases. The J call may be incorrect, as the DNA end agrees better with TRBJ2-5. In germline, CDR1 is SNHLY, CDR2 FYNNEI. The CDR3 has 15 amino acids. The DNA for the CDR3 is TGTGCCAGCAGTACAGGGGAGGCTCTGCAAGAGACCCAGTACTTC. Protein: CASSTGEALQETQYF.

This clonotype was observed at least ten times. The chain joins TRBV29-1 to TRBJ1-2; D possibly corresponds to TRBD1 (6 bases). The germline CDR1 and CDR2 sequences are SQVTM and ANQGSEA. The CDR3 is made up of 15 amino acids. The V and J ends lost 4 bases and 3 bases respectively, with 18 bases between them. The CDR3 DNA is TGCAGCGTTGTGAAGGGGGGTCCGACCGACTATGGCTACACCTTC. It yields the protein CSVVKGGPTDYGYTF.

This clonotype was observed many times. V gene TRBV5-1 combines with J gene TRBJ2-3, with D perhaps TRBD1 (6 bases). V dropped 4 bases and J dropped 4 bases, with 16 bases sitting between them. The CDR3 loop spans 15 amino acids. The germline gives CDR1 SGHRS, CDR2 YFSETQ. Here the CDR3 reads CASSTQPGGPDTQYF. CDR3 DNA sequence: TGCGCCAGCAGCACCCAACCTGGGGGCCCAGATACGCAGTATTTT.